This TCR beta chain was profiled in a study of T cell responses to AZD1222 COVID-19 vaccine. The table came from immunoSEQ multiplex PCR; TCRdb's copy has only in-frame clones and leaves some out. The repertoire holds 90,000 to 130,000 clones, with over 90% as singletons. Trimming took 8 bases from V and 1 from J, leaving 13 bases between them. The CDR3 length is 15 residues. The germline gives CDR1 SGHRS, CDR2 YFSETQ. Analyses pooled second doses at about 4 or about 12 weeks. In the case of this clone: What it recognizes is unknown.

Study-level findings and limits: At 160-218 and 743-854, vaccine-associated CD4 TCRs were dominant, and they spanned spike.

Sequences were derived from peripheral blood, sampled 28 days after the second AZD1222 dose. J is TRBJ2-6 and V is TRBV5-1, with D unresolved. This TCR was sampled from an adult who received the AZD1222 COVID-19 vaccine. The CDR3 loop reads CASRSFQSGANVLTF. In DNA form, the CDR3 reads TGCGCCAGTCGTTCGTTTCAGTCTGGGGCCAACGTCCTGACTTTC.